These 11 T cell receptor beta chains share one sample of origin, sequenced in a study of blood T cell repertoires in COVID-19. TCRdb keeps only in-frame clones here, not all; method: immunoSEQ multiplex PCR. The table includes tens of thousands of clones, approximately 84% detected once. Sequencing was performed on peripheral blood. These receptors were taken from a human donor in a cohort sampled during active COVID-19.

The V gene is TRBV2, the J gene TRBJ1-1; no definite D call. Per the germline V gene, CDR1 is SNHLY and CDR2 is FYNNEI. The V end was cut by 5 bases, the J end by 0 bases, with 4 bases between. The CDR3 length is 12 residues. CDR3 in DNA: TGTGCCAGCAGTCAATTGAACACTGAAGCTTTCTTT. This encodes CASSQLNTEAFF.

This chain connects TRBV10-3 to TRBJ2-1; the match to TRBD2 covers 13 bases. The CDR3 has 14 amino acids. With V trimmed by 4 bases and J by 7 bases, 1 base remained unmatched. Germline V lookup: CDR1 ENHRY, CDR2 SYGVKD. In DNA form, the CDR3 reads TGTGCCATCAGTGCGGGACTAGCGGGGAATGAGCAGTTCTTC. Translation gives CAISAGLAGNEQFF.

V usage is TRBV18 and J usage is TRBJ2-3; D is possibly TRBD2 (5 bases). CDR1 KGHSH and CDR2 LQKENI come from the germline V gene. The CDR3 extends over 13 amino acids. V dropped 0 bases and J dropped 6 bases, with 7 bases sitting between them. CDR3: CASSPPSGDTQYF. The CDR3 nucleotides are TGTGCCAGCTCACCACCATCGGGGGATACGCAGTATTTT.

The CDR3 DNA follows: TGTGCCAGCAGCTTAGAGGAGAGCTCCTACGAGCAGTACTTC. Translating it yields CASSLEESSYEQYF. The V gene is TRBV7-6, the J gene TRBJ2-7; D remains unclear. CDR1 is SGHVS and CDR2 is FNYEAQ in the germline V gene. The CDR3 is 14 amino acids. V was pared by 1 base and J by 0 bases, with 7 bases between.

The V gene is TRBV10-1, the J gene TRBJ1-1; 7 nucleotides align to TRBD1. V lost 2 bases, J lost 4 bases, and 19 bases stayed unmatched. This CDR3 is 19 amino acids long. Germline CDR1 is WNHNN and CDR2 is SYGVQD (reference sequence). CDR3 nucleotides: TGCGCCAGCAGTGAGAGTCGGGGTCTTACAGGGGCTGGGGGCACTGAAGCTTTCTTT. Translated: CASSESRGLTGAGGTEAFF.

The chain recombines TRBV7-3 with TRBJ2-7, with D possibly TRBD2 on 5 matching bases. The CDR3 is 13 amino acids. Germline assignment: CDR1 SGHTA and CDR2 FQGTGA. The V and J ends lost 5 bases and 6 bases respectively, with 14 bases between them. The CDR3 region is CASSPPGNSEQYF. DNA of the CDR3: TGTGCCAGCAGCCCCCCCGGGAATTCCGAGCAGTACTTC. The variable domain in full, completed from reference TRBV7-3 and TRBJ2-7, reads GAGVSQTPSNKVTEKGKYVELRCDPISGHTALYWYRQSLGQGPEFLIYFQGTGAADDSGLPNDRFFAVRPEGSVSTLKIQRTERGDSAVYLCASSPPGNSEQYFGPGTRLTVT.

The chain employs TRBV6-1 and TRBJ2-5; 9 nucleotides line up with TRBD2. After removal of 2 bases from V and 3 bases from J, the junction contained 4 bases not matched to a gene. CDR3 length: 15 residues. Germline values: CDR1 MNHNS, CDR2 SASEGT. The CDR3, as DNA: TGTGCCAGCAGTGAAAGGCCTAGCGGGGAAGAGACCCAGTACTTC. As protein: CASSERPSGEETQYF.

This chain connects TRBV19 to TRBJ1-5, with 8 bases aligning to TRBD1. From germline, CDR1 is LNHDA and CDR2 SQIVND (reference sequence). V was clipped by 0 bases and J by 3 bases; unmatched bases: 4. CDR3 length equals 16 residues. Written as DNA, the CDR3 is TGTGCCAGTAGTATAGACGGGACAGGACACAATCAGCCCCAGCATTTT. As protein: CASSIDGTGHNQPQHF. Based on the CDR3 plus reference TRBV19 and TRBJ1-5, the full variable domain is DGGITQSPKYLFRKEGQNVTLSCEQNLNHDAMYWYRQDPGQGLRLIYYSQIVNDFQKGDIAEGYSVSREKKESFPLTVTSAQKNPTAFYLCASSIDGTGHNQPQHFGDGTRLSIL.

The chain combines TRBV6-2 or TRBV6-3 with TRBJ1-5; maybe TRBD1 (6 bases). Germline values: CDR1 MNHEY, CDR2 SVGEGT. The CDR3 length is 15 residues. V gave up 4 bases and J gave up 0 bases, with 10 bases separating them. This chain's CDR3 is CASSFGQLSNQPQHF. The CDR3 DNA sequence: TGTGCCAGCAGTTTTGGACAGCTTAGCAATCAGCCCCAGCATTTT.

The chain is built from TRBV5-6 and TRBJ2-1; TRBD2 aligns across 10 bases. This CDR3 is built from 16 residues. CDR1 and CDR2 (germline): SGHDT, YYEEEE. V gave up 0 bases and J gave up 4 bases; unmatched junction bases: 4. The CDR3: CASSLAVSGGYNEQFF. For the CDR3, the DNA is TGTGCCAGCAGCTTGGCTGTTAGCGGGGGGTACAATGAGCAGTTCTTC.

The CDR3 loop is CASSQSRGAGELFF. As DNA, the CDR3 is TGCGCCAGCAGCCAAAGTCGGGGTGCCGGGGAGCTGTTTTTT. J is TRBJ2-2 and V is TRBV4-3; a weak D match, TRBD2 (5 bases). The CDR3 is 14 residues long. Germline-derived CDR1 and CDR2 are LGHNA and YSLEER. Trimming removed 2 bases at V and 6 bases at J, with 10 bases between.